These T cell receptor beta chains were read from a single sample in a study of cytomegalovirus exposure and HLA in healthy donors. The assay was immunoSEQ multiplex PCR, and TCRdb's table has in-frame clones only and misses some. There are over 150,000 clones in the sample; about 82% occur only once, and approximately 7% lies in the top ten. Sequencing input: PBMCs. These TCRs come from a woman under 40 in good health and CMV-seropositive. The CDR3 runs from the conserved cysteine through the conserved F or W. D genes are given only for firm matches. Not all rows give a size; the values are once, few, many and, for expanded clones, a class.

v_call	clone_size	j_call	d_call	cdr3_aa	cdr3_nt
TRBV10-3	.	TRBJ1-5	.	CAISEPGNNQPQHF	TGTGCCATCAGTGAGCCCGGGAACAATCAGCCCCAGCATTTT
TRBV4-1	.	TRBJ2-7	TRBD1	CASSPPGQGAHEQYF	TGCGCCAGCAGCCCTCCGGGACAGGGGGCCCACGAGCAGTACTTC
TRBV28	few	TRBJ1-6	.	CASSPLQNRGSYNSPLHF	TGTGCCAGCAGTCCACTACAGAATAGGGGCTCCTATAATTCACCCCTCCACTTT
TRBV7-9	few	TRBJ2-1	TRBD2	CASSLGLAGASLDEQFF	TGTGCCAGCAGCTTAGGGCTAGCGGGGGCGTCTTTGGATGAGCAGTTCTTC
TRBV27	.	TRBJ2-7	.	CASSLSGIYEQYF	TGTGCCAGCAGTTTATCGGGCATCTACGAGCAGTACTTC
TRBV6-1	.	TRBJ1-1	TRBD1	CASRRDSEAFF	TGTGCCAGCAGGAGGGACAGTGAAGCTTTCTTT
TRBV10-3	.	TRBJ2-7	.	CAVSLQGQTYEQYF	TGTGCCGTAAGCTTGCAGGGGCAAACCTACGAGCAGTACTTC
TRBV11-1	.	TRBJ1-1	TRBD1	CASALGQGGNTEAFF	TGTGCCAGCGCTTTAGGACAGGGGGGAAACACTGAAGCTTTCTTT
TRBV6-1	.	TRBJ1-5	.	CASSDPGVGQPQHF	TGTGCCAGCAGTGATCCAGGGGTTGGTCAGCCCCAGCATTTT
TRBV6-4	.	TRBJ2-2	.	CASSLDINTGELFF	TGTGCCAGCAGCCTCGACATCAACACCGGGGAGCTGTTTTTT
TRBV5-1	.	TRBJ1-6	.	CASSLLAGGRYNSPLHF	TGCGCCAGCAGCCTCCTCGCGGGGGGAAGATATAATTCACCCCTCCACTTT
TRBV10-3	.	TRBJ1-4	.	CAISGQVGFNEKLFF	TGTGCCATCAGTGGTCAGGTAGGATTTAATGAAAAACTGTTTTTT
TRBV7-9	.	TRBJ2-7	.	CASSYTGNEQYF	TGTGCCAGCAGTTATACAGGGAACGAGCAGTACTTC
TRBV7-9	.	TRBJ1-4	.	CASSLEFGYNEKLFF	TGTGCCAGCAGCTTAGAATTCGGGTACAATGAAAAACTGTTTTTT
TRBV2	.	TRBJ2-2	.	CASIINVGFGELFF	TGTGCCAGCATTATAAACGTCGGGTTCGGGGAGCTGTTTTTT
TRBV7-3	few	TRBJ2-1	TRBD1	CASSLRDRANEQFF	TGTGCCAGCAGCTTAAGAGACAGGGCCAATGAGCAGTTCTTC
TRBV14	.	TRBJ2-6	TRBD2	CASSQDRGRGAISGANVLTF	TGTGCCAGCAGCCAAGATCGCGGGAGGGGGGCGATCTCTGGGGCCAACGTCCTGACTTTC
TRBV4-1	few	TRBJ2-7	.	CASSQEGTRRFYEQYF	TGCGCCAGCAGCCAAGAGGGAACTAGGCGGTTCTACGAGCAGTACTTC
TRBV9	.	TRBJ1-4	TRBD1	CASSATGSEKLFF	TGTGCCAGCAGCGCGACAGGGTCTGAAAAACTGTTTTTT
TRBV4-3	few	TRBJ1-1	.	CASSHRVNTEAFF	TGCGCCAGCAGCCACCGGGTAAACACTGAAGCTTTCTTT
TRBV9	.	TRBJ2-7	.	CASSRTGVPYEQYF	TGTGCCAGCAGCCGAACAGGAGTTCCATACGAGCAGTACTTC